A selection of T cell receptor beta chains follows, all from one sample in a study of response to subunit inactivated influenza vaccine. TCRdb ran MiXCR on the RT-PCR reads and lists one entry per CDR3 protein. The sample includes over 450,000 distinct CDR3 sequences, around 13% of them seen just once. This sample comprised PBMCs from blood, obtained roughly 45 days after vaccination. Receptors originate from a man between 50 and 59 years old who received an inactivated influenza vaccine. Both conserved end residues are part of each CDR3. Each record gives: J gene, D gene, clone size, V gene, CDR3 protein, CDR3 DNA. D genes are given only for firm matches. Expanded clones are given a class, and other clones once, few, many or no size at all.

TRBJ2-3,TRBD1,many,TRBV20-1,CSADDRGQSTDTQYF,TGCAGTGCTGACGACAGGGGGCAGAGCACAGATACGCAGTATTTT
TRBJ1-1,TRBD1,many,TRBV6-2/TRBV6-3,CASRQRGTGWSEAFF,TGTGCCAGCAGGCAGCGTGGGACAGGGTGGTCTGAAGCTTTCTTT
TRBJ2-2,TRBD2,many,TRBV7-2,CASSPTSGYTGELFF,TGTGCCAGCAGCCCGACTAGCGGGTACACCGGGGAGCTGTTTTTT
TRBJ2-7,.,few,TRBV6-1,CASRNTGLLYEQYF,TGTGCCAGCAGGAACACGGGTCTGCTCTACGAGCAGTACTTC
TRBJ2-7,.,many,TRBV12-3/TRBV12-4,CASSLVGPSYEQYF,TGTGCCAGCAGCCTCGTGGGCCCCTCCTACGAGCAGTACTTC
TRBJ1-2,.,many,TRBV10-3,CAISAGGARGYGYTF,TGTGCCATCAGTGCTGGAGGGGCACGGGGCTATGGCTACACCTTC
TRBJ2-1,.,.,TRBV27,CASSSLGHNEQFF,TGTGCCAGCAGTTCCTTGGGGCACAATGAGCAGTTCTTC
TRBJ2-1,.,.,TRBV20-1,CSASRVQEPYNELFF,TGCAGTGCTAGCCGTGTACAAGAGCCTTACAATGAGCTGTTCTTC
TRBJ1-3,.,few,TRBV12-3/TRBV12-4,CASSLMMGFRQGHSGNTIYF,TGTGCCAGCAGTTTAATGATGGGGTTCCGGCAGGGACACTCTGGAAACACCATATATTTT
TRBJ2-7,TRBD1,few,TRBV12-3/TRBV12-4,CASMDRGSYEQYF,TGTGCCAGCATGGACAGGGGTTCCTACGAGCAGTACTTC
TRBJ2-1,.,few,TRBV2,CASRLRDSRYNEQFF,TGTGCCAGCAGACTCCGGGACTCGAGATACAATGAGCAGTTCTTC
TRBJ2-3,.,few,TRBV7-6,CASSLGGGGADTQYF,TGTGCCAGCAGCTTAGGGGGCGGAGGGGCAGATACGCAGTATTTT
TRBJ2-7,.,.,TRBV7-2,CASSLSSAQARYEQYF,TGTGCCAGCAGCTTAAGTTCCGCCCAAGCCAGATACGAGCAGTACTTC
TRBJ2-1,TRBD2,many,TRBV12-3/TRBV12-4,CASTLSGGAGDEQFF,TGTGCCAGCACCCTGAGCGGGGGGGCCGGGGATGAGCAGTTCTTC
TRBJ2-7,TRBD2,many,TRBV18,CASSPPNSLAGVYEQYF,TGTGCCAGCTCACCACCCAACTCTCTAGCGGGGGTCTACGAGCAGTACTTC
TRBJ2-7,TRBD2,many,TRBV20-1,CSATGSGGRSSYEQYF,TGCAGTGCTACTGGTTCGGGCGGGAGAAGCTCCTACGAGCAGTACTTC
TRBJ2-5,TRBD1,.,TRBV12-3/TRBV12-4,CASSKRQGQETQYF,TGTGCCAGCAGCAAGAGACAGGGTCAAGAGACCCAGTACTTC
TRBJ2-7,.,.,TRBV13,CASSLGGLPEQYF,TGTGCCAGCAGCTTGGGAGGTCTCCCCGAGCAGTACTTC
TRBJ1-3,.,.,TRBV6-5,CASSYSRASKGGNTIYF,TGTGCCAGCAGTTACTCCAGGGCCTCCAAAGGAGGAAACACCATATATTTT
TRBJ2-7,.,.,TRBV18,CASSPPSSSEQYF,TGTGCCAGCTCACCACCGTCTAGCAGCGAGCAGTACTTC
TRBJ2-2,TRBD1,.,TRBV7-8,CATSADRVGTGELFF,TGTGCCACCAGCGCGGACAGGGTTGGGACCGGGGAGCTGTTTTTT
TRBJ2-5,.,few,TRBV28,CASRVPGRETQYF,TGTGCCAGTCGGGTCCCCGGACGGGAGACCCAGTACTTC
TRBJ2-1,TRBD1,few,TRBV5-1,CASSFLRGNYNEQFF,TGCGCCAGCAGCTTCCTCAGGGGGAACTACAATGAGCAGTTCTTC
TRBJ2-7,TRBD1,few,TRBV6-1,CASRPGTGDYEQYF,TGTGCCAGCAGACCCGGGACAGGGGACTACGAGCAGTACTTC
TRBJ1-2,.,.,TRBV4-2,CASSQDNIANYGYTF,TGTGCCAGCAGCCAAGATAATATAGCTAACTATGGCTACACCTTC
TRBJ2-3,.,.,TRBV27,CASSFRPITDTQYF,TGTGCCAGCAGTTTTCGGCCGATCACAGATACGCAGTATTTT
TRBJ2-1,.,few,TRBV11-2,CASSLGTTGYNEQFF,TGTGCCAGCAGCTTAGGAACCACGGGATACAATGAGCAGTTCTTC
TRBJ2-3,TRBD2,.,TRBV2,CASTSGGILPDTQYF,TGTGCCAGCACTAGCGGGGGGATTCTCCCCGATACGCAGTATTTT
TRBJ2-1,TRBD2,.,TRBV20-1,CSARPGTSNYNEQFF,TGCAGTGCCCGCCCCGGGACTAGTAACTACAATGAGCAGTTCTTC
TRBJ2-5,.,few,TRBV5-1,CASRLINGDQETQYF,TGCGCCAGCCGGCTGATAAACGGGGACCAAGAGACCCAGTACTTC
TRBJ2-5,TRBD2,once,TRBV12-3/TRBV12-4,CASSLEEAGGLETQYF,TGTGCCAGCAGTTTAGAAGAGGCGGGGGGGCTGGAGACCCAGTACTTC
TRBJ2-2,TRBD2,.,TRBV6-1,CASRGTSGGYANTGELFF,TGTGCCAGCAGGGGGACTAGCGGGGGTTACGCGAACACCGGGGAGCTGTTTTTT
TRBJ2-1,TRBD2,few,TRBV15,CATSRGGLAGNEQFF,TGTGCCACCAGCAGGGGGGGGCTAGCGGGGAATGAGCAGTTCTTC
TRBJ2-1,TRBD2,.,TRBV7-2,CASSRTSGGGMYNEQFF,TGTGCCAGCAGCCGGACTAGCGGGGGGGGAATGTACAATGAGCAGTTCTTC
TRBJ1-1,.,.,TRBV20-1,CSAGDDTEAFF,TGCAGTGCTGGGGATGACACTGAAGCTTTCTTT
TRBJ2-7,TRBD1,many,TRBV7-8,CASSPNPGTGSSYEQYF,TGTGCCAGCAGCCCAAACCCCGGGACAGGGAGCTCCTACGAGCAGTACTTC
TRBJ1-6,.,many,TRBV10-3,CAISKDSYNSPLHF,TGTGCCATCAGTAAGGACAGCTATAATTCACCCCTCCACTTT
TRBJ2-7,TRBD1,few,TRBV20-1,CSAGMGTGSYEQYF,TGCAGTGCTGGCATGGGGACAGGTTCCTACGAGCAGTACTTC
TRBJ1-6,TRBD1,few,TRBV10-3,CAIRTGSSYNSPLHF,TGTGCCATCCGGACAGGTAGCTCCTATAATTCACCCCTCCACTTT
TRBJ2-5,.,.,TRBV5-6,CASISSGGQETQYF,TGTGCCAGCATCTCTTCCGGTGGTCAAGAGACCCAGTACTTC
TRBJ2-4,TRBD2,few,TRBV7-9,CASSPRTSGSDIQYF,TGTGCCAGCAGCCCACGGACTAGCGGGAGTGACATTCAGTACTTC